This is a list of T cell receptor beta chains from one sample in a study of response to subunit inactivated influenza vaccine. TCRdb re-called the RT-PCR reads through MiXCR, storing one row per CDR3 protein. Of more than 500,000 distinct CDR3 sequences listed, approximately 10% are singletons. This sample also appeared in a second study, on T cells expressing NK-cell markers.

The material was PBMCs from blood, obtained on the day of vaccination. Source of these receptors: a man aged 50 to 59 who received an inactivated influenza vaccine. CDR3s include the opening cysteine and the closing phenylalanine or tryptophan. Fields, in order: V gene, D gene, clone size, CDR3 protein. D genes are given only for firm matches. Clone size is shown for a subset of rows, as once, few, many or a class of expanded clone.

>TRBV5-1|TRBD1|many
CASSLETGAITDTQYF
>TRBV11-2|TRBD2|few
CASSLEAGLVTNEQFF
>TRBV12-3/TRBV12-4|.|.
CASSYGGAQGGTEAFF
>TRBV5-4|.|few
CASRQDRYSYEQYF
>TRBV20-1|TRBD1|.
CSARGQGRSTEAFF
>TRBV6-2/TRBV6-3|.|few
CASSYSRGNTGELFF
>TRBV20-1|.|many
CSARGSLYSTEAFF
>TRBV12-3/TRBV12-4|.|.
CASSFREGAFF
>TRBV15|TRBD1|.
CATSRDQGVGNEQYF
>TRBV29-1|TRBD1|many
CSVGTGAEQFF
>TRBV5-6|.|few
CASSYPGVYEQYF
>TRBV5-6|.|few
CASSVRLRGAFF
>TRBV25-1|TRBD1|few
CASSGRDRARADTQYF
>TRBV12-3/TRBV12-4|.|few
CASSSGEVPVSF
>TRBV20-1|.|few
CSAREWGRPIDEQFF
>TRBV19|TRBD1|few
CASSNPGTVTYEQYF
>TRBV11-1|.|.
CASSLAIGQGDNEQFF
>TRBV15|.|.
CATSRVLGETQYF
>TRBV5-4|TRBD1|few
CASSYTGARPYF
>TRBV7-2|.|.
CASSLDRRIEAFF
>TRBV7-9|.|many
CASNPRDRANTGELFF
>TRBV18|TRBD2|.
CASSPPGLGNIEQYF
>TRBV27|.|few
CASSLQGSGTGELFF
>TRBV28|.|many
CASSLLLTASAKNIQYF
>TRBV20-1|.|.
CSAGEEAFF
>TRBV7-6|TRBD1|few
CASSTGVVSETQYF
>TRBV7-3|.|.
CASSLTEHNEQFF
>TRBV12-3/TRBV12-4|TRBD1|many
CASSLGGTGVEQYF
>TRBV12-3/TRBV12-4|.|many
CASRLAADTQYF
>TRBV5-1|TRBD2|many
CASSPPSGSDEQFF
>TRBV20-1|TRBD1|few
CSARDRVSEAFF
>TRBV2|.|few
CASSERGYSYEQYF
>TRBV5-1|TRBD2|.
CASSPPDSGSSYEQYF
>TRBV2|TRBD1|.
CASSGLKQGASYEQYF
>TRBV16|.|many
CASSQGISGGWSQPQHF
>TRBV20-1|.|many
CSARESGVRTDTQYF
>TRBV12-3/TRBV12-4|.|.
CASSFRGTRSTEAFF
>TRBV29-1|.|.
CSVLQGYEQYF
>TRBV12-3/TRBV12-4|.|many
CASRAVNTEAFF
>TRBV3-1|.|.
CASSHTHRDPEFF
>TRBV11-2|TRBD2|.
CASSLEGTSGILFNEQFF
>TRBV7-9|.|.
CASSPEYYEQYF
>TRBV7-9|.|.
CASSLDLTSSPLHF
>TRBV12-3/TRBV12-4|TRBD1|once
CASSQGQVYEHYF
>TRBV7-2|.|few
CASSLRDLYNEQFF
>TRBV7-9|.|.
CASSAGTQIDNEQFF
>TRBV7-9|TRBD2|.
CASSFRSGVSYEQYF
>TRBV29-1|.|many
CSVEVRGLDYEQYF
>TRBV4-2|TRBD2|many
CASSQTREYSTDTQYF
>TRBV20-1|.|few
CSASIGLPKADTQYF
>TRBV7-8|TRBD2|.
CASSSRTSGSVNEQFF
>TRBV5-6|.|.
CASSPGVGRAFF
>TRBV5-4|TRBD2|.
CASSYGLAEIYEQYF
>TRBV12-3/TRBV12-4|.|many
CASSSTGKQFF